The 18 T cell receptor beta chains below were found in one sample sequenced in a study of blood T cell repertoires in COVID-19 (dated by TCRdb to the early 2020s). The library was made by the immunoSEQ multiplex PCR assay. Entries here come from immuneACCESS through TCRdb and include only in-frame sequences with V and J called. Some clones fail to appear in such tables; in the studies checked, an unresolved V gene covers under half of the shortfall, and the cause of the remainder is unknown. This sample has about 270,000 clones in its table, and about 89% of those were observed once. Approximately 2.4% of the sample goes to the ten largest clones. Sequencing was done on a sample of PBMCs or T cells enriched from blood (not recorded which). The receptors were gathered from a woman under 30 who had recovered from COVID-19.

The rearrangement links TRBV28 to TRBJ2-2, with 9 nucleotides matching TRBD1. The CDR3 has 16 amino acids. The V gene end was trimmed by 2 bases and the J gene end by 3 bases; junction bases not matched to a gene: 4. Germline values: CDR1 MDHEN, CDR2 SYDVKM. The DNA of the CDR3 is TGTGCCAGCAGTTTAGGGACAGGGAGGTACACCGGGGAGCTGTTTTTT. It is translated as CASSLGTGRYTGELFF.

J is TRBJ2-1 and V is TRBV7-8, with 7 bases aligning to TRBD2. Germline V CDR1 and CDR2: SGHVS, FQNEAQ. Losses at the gene ends were 0 bases for V and 10 bases for J; bases not matched to a gene: 6. The CDR3 sequence is 14 residues long. The CDR3 DNA reads as TGTGCCAGCAGCTTAGCCTTCACCGGGAGGGAGCAGTTCTTC. It yields the protein CASSLAFTGREQFF.

The chain couples TRBV28 to TRBJ2-5; a weak D match, TRBD2 (5 bases). CDR1 MDHEN and CDR2 SYDVKM come from the germline V gene. V lost 5 bases, J lost 2 bases, and 15 bases lay in between. The CDR3 extends over 15 amino acids. The CDR3 sequence is CASSPELALQETQYF. Here the CDR3 DNA reads TGTGCCAGCAGTCCAGAGTTAGCGTTACAAGAGACCCAGTACTTC.

The chain couples TRBV7-8 to TRBJ2-3; 11 bases line up with TRBD2. CDR3 size: 14 residues. V lost 5 bases to trimming and J lost 5 bases; unmatched junction nucleotides: 3. The germline V gene encodes CDR1 SGHVS and CDR2 FQNEAQ. The CDR3 region is CASSLGLAGDTQYF. CDR3 coding DNA: TGTGCCAGCAGCCTAGGACTAGCGGGAGATACGCAGTATTTT.

This chain links TRBV19 with TRBJ2-2; TRBD1 matches at 7 bases. The length of the CDR3 is 14 residues. CDR1 and CDR2 (germline): LNHDA, SQIVND (reference sequence). J gave up 4 bases and V 3 bases, and 2 bases lay outside the gene matches. The CDR3 DNA reads TGTGCCAGTAGTATGCCAGGGGGCACCGGGGAGCTGTTTTTT. Its protein is CASSMPGGTGELFF.

The genes are TRBV7-2 and TRBJ2-3; TRBD2 matches at 9 bases. V shed 1 base, J shed 1 base, and the junction held 3 bases outside the gene matches. CDR3 length equals 16 residues. The germline V gene encodes CDR1 SGHTA and CDR2 FQGNSA. For the CDR3, the DNA is TGTGCCAGCAGCTTAGGAGTAGCGGGGGGCACAGATACGCAGTATTTT. Its translation is CASSLGVAGGTDTQYF.

The chain combines TRBV30 with TRBJ2-6; 9 bases are a match to TRBD1. Trimming took 0 bases from V and 2 from J; bases not matched to a gene: 2. CDR3 length: 16 amino acids. Germline loops: CDR1 GTSNPN, CDR2 SVGIG (reference sequence). The CDR3 DNA is TGTGCCTGGAGTGTACGACAGGGGGCTGGGGCCAACGTCCTGACTTTC. This gives the protein CAWSVRQGAGANVLTF.

This clone was observed once. The chain is built from TRBV19 and TRBJ2-2; a possible D gene is TRBD2 (6 bases). The CDR3 length is 17 residues. Germline CDR1 and CDR2: LNHDA and SQIVND (reference sequence). V gave up 1 base and J gave up 4 bases, with 16 bases separating them. The CDR3 sequence: CASSIARGTLGTGELFF. As DNA, the CDR3 is TGTGCCAGTAGTATAGCTCGGGGGACCCTGGGCACCGGGGAGCTGTTTTTT.

V is TRBV5-1 and J is TRBJ1-5; TRBD1 aligns across 9 bases. V was pared by 4 bases and J by 2 bases, with 4 bases of the junction left unmatched. The CDR3 length is 15 residues. CDR1 is SGHRS, CDR2 YFSETQ, per germline. The CDR3 sequence: CASSPGQGRNQPQHF. As DNA, the CDR3 is TGCGCCAGCAGCCCGGGACAGGGTCGCAATCAGCCCCAGCATTTT.

The V gene is TRBV5-4, the J gene TRBJ2-7; TRBD2 matches 14 bases. Losses at the gene ends were 0 bases for V and 5 bases for J; bases not matched to a gene: 7. Germline V gene data show CDR1 as SGHNT and CDR2 as YYREEE (reference sequence). CDR3 length: 17 residues. The CDR3 DNA follows: TGTGCCAGCAGCTTGGGACTAGCGGGGGGGGCGATCGACGAGCAGTACTTC. It yields the protein CASSLGLAGGAIDEQYF.

This chain uses TRBV15 with TRBJ1-2; the match to TRBD1 covers 7 bases. The CDR3 runs to 15 residues. Germline V CDR1 and CDR2: LNHNV, YYDKDF (reference sequence). The trim removed 3 bases at V and 2 bases at J, leaving 6 bases unmatched. CDR3 amino acids: CATSRVRQGNYGYTF. In nucleotides, the CDR3 is TGTGCCACCAGCAGGGTTAGACAGGGAAACTATGGCTACACCTTC.

This clone was seen more than once but under ten times. The same CDR3 arises from other DNA sequences in this sample as well. V usage is TRBV19 and J usage is TRBJ1-5; 10 positions match TRBD1. Germline loops: CDR1 LNHDA, CDR2 SQIVND (reference sequence). Losses at the gene ends were 5 bases for V and 6 bases for J; bases not matched to a gene: 7. This CDR3 has 15 amino acids. The CDR3 is CASSPTGGAGQPQHF. CDR3 DNA sequence: TGTGCCAGTAGTCCGACAGGGGGCGCCGGTCAGCCCCAGCATTTT.

This sequence joins TRBV5-4 and TRBJ2-7, with TRBD1 matching over 7 bases. Germline-derived CDR1 and CDR2 are SGHNT and YYREEE (reference sequence). The CDR3 length is 14 residues. V lost 0 bases, J lost 5 bases, and 5 bases stayed unmatched. The CDR3 is CASSLVQGKHEQYF. As DNA, the CDR3 is TGTGCCAGCAGCTTGGTACAGGGGAAACACGAGCAGTACTTC.

This clone was recorded a few times. The chain uses TRBV5-1 and TRBJ1-2; 7 nucleotides align to TRBD1. From germline, CDR1 is SGHRS and CDR2 YFSETQ. CDR3 size: 14 residues. V lost 4 bases to trimming and J lost 2 bases; unmatched junction nucleotides: 5. Here the CDR3 reads CASSPGTENYGYTF. Written as DNA, the CDR3 is TGCGCCAGCAGCCCCGGGACAGAGAACTATGGCTACACCTTC.

This rearrangement joins TRBV6-2 or TRBV6-3 to TRBJ2-1; 9 bases agree with TRBD2. From germline, CDR1 is MNHEY and CDR2 SVGEGT. This CDR3 has 17 residues. The V segment lost 0 bases and the J segment 4 bases; nucleotides outside the gene matches: 7. CDR3 DNA sequence: TGTGCCAGCAGTTACTCGTCCATCCTAGCGGGATACAATGAGCAGTTCTTC. Translation: CASSYSSILAGYNEQFF.

The sample holds a few counts of this clone. The chain recombines TRBV30 with TRBJ2-1; 7 nucleotides match TRBD1. Per the germline V gene, CDR1 is GTSNPN and CDR2 is SVGIG (reference sequence). Trimming cost V 1 base and J 8 bases; bases outside gene matches: 8. CDR3 length: 14 amino acids. The CDR3: CAWSGGTGAYEQFF. The CDR3 coding sequence is TGTGCCTGGAGTGGCGGTACAGGGGCCTATGAGCAGTTCTTC.

This clone was detected only a few times. This chain links TRBV6-1 with TRBJ2-1; 10 bases match TRBD2. Germline CDR1 MNHNS, CDR2 SASEGT. The junction had 7 bases not matched to a gene; V was cut back by 1 base and J by 7 bases. This CDR3 comprises 16 residues. CDR3 loop: CASSEDPLAGWNEQFF. The CDR3 region has the DNA TGTGCCAGCAGTGAAGACCCACTAGCGGGGTGGAATGAGCAGTTCTTC.

This clone was detected once. This rearrangement joins TRBV30 to TRBJ2-7; 8 bases line up with TRBD1. The CDR3 length is 16 residues. Germline lookup yields CDR1 GTSNPN and CDR2 SVGIG (reference sequence). V gave up 0 bases and J gave up 4 bases; unmatched junction bases: 11. CDR3 sequence: CAWSVPRSTGDYEQYF. In DNA form, the CDR3 reads TGTGCCTGGAGTGTCCCCCGCTCGACAGGGGATTACGAGCAGTACTTC.